Here is one TCR beta chain with its context. The antigen this receptor binds is unknown. Per-base qualities were not stored, and no clone one base away is much larger. Receptor libraries were prepared by the immunoSEQ multiplex PCR assay. Held by TCRdb, this immuneACCESS table contains in-frame sequences only and omits some clones. Under half of the omission traces to an unresolved V gene where checked; the cause of the rest is unknown. Within this sample are around 56,000 clones, with 90% to 95% of them counted one time only. The ten largest clones capture about 3% of the sample. This specimen comes from a study of technical replicates of blood from a few donors (dated by TCRdb to 2016 to 2017). Measured from the cysteine to the phenylalanine, the CDR3 is 18 residues long. Kept here is only the CDR3 DNA, which spans 54 bases and is read in frame from base 1.

This TCR was sampled from a human donor in good health. Some clones in this sample may be carry-over from other donors' samples. This receptor chain uses TRBV21-1 and TRBJ2-7; TRBD2 was called by the table and not checked on the DNA. TRBV21-1 is shown as a pseudogene. Sequenced input: PBMCs. The CDR3 region: CASSLTGTSGRQSYEQYF. The bases read TGTGCCAGCAGTCTAACCGGGACTAGCGGGAGGCAGTCTTACGAGCAGTACTTC.